Listed below are T cell receptor beta chains from one sample, sequenced in a study of cytomegalovirus exposure and HLA in healthy donors. This table comes from immunoSEQ multiplex PCR, and its TCRdb copy is limited to in-frame clones, with some not included. The sample lists tens of thousands of clones, around 72% occurring once. Sample: PBMCs. The receptors shown here come from a woman between 40 and 50 years old in good health and CMV-seropositive. Each CDR3 is given with its conserved first and last residue. D genes are given only for firm matches. Expanded clones are given a class, and other clones once, few, many or no size at all.

cdr3_length: 13
d_call: .
v_call: TRBV30
clone_size: .
j_call: TRBJ2-6
cdr3_aa: CAWTFSGANVLTF
cdr3_nt: TGTGCCTGGACGTTCTCTGGGGCCAACGTCCTGACTTTC

cdr3_length: 14
d_call: .
v_call: TRBV6-4
clone_size: .
j_call: TRBJ2-1
cdr3_aa: CASSDGGSYNEQFF
cdr3_nt: TGTGCCAGCAGTGACGGGGGGTCCTACAATGAGCAGTTCTTC

cdr3_length: 17
d_call: TRBD2
v_call: TRBV7-2
clone_size: .
j_call: TRBJ2-2
cdr3_aa: CASSPRGTSGGSGELFF
cdr3_nt: TGTGCCAGCAGCCCCAGAGGGACTAGCGGGGGATCCGGGGAGCTGTTTTTT

cdr3_length: 15
d_call: TRBD1
v_call: TRBV6-5
clone_size: few
j_call: TRBJ1-6
cdr3_aa: CASFTRTGGNSPLHF
cdr3_nt: TGTGCCAGCTTTACTAGGACAGGTGGAAATTCACCCCTCCACTTT

cdr3_length: 15
d_call: .
v_call: TRBV6-5
clone_size: .
j_call: TRBJ1-2
cdr3_aa: CASSYIRDIDYGYTF
cdr3_nt: TGTGCCAGCAGTTATATCCGGGACATAGACTATGGCTACACCTTC

cdr3_length: 16
d_call: .
v_call: TRBV18
clone_size: once
j_call: TRBJ2-2
cdr3_aa: CASSLPMGLTAGELFF
cdr3_nt: TGTGCCAGCTCCCTTCCCATGGGACTCACGGCCGGGGAGCTGTTTTTT

cdr3_length: 13
d_call: TRBD1
v_call: TRBV30
clone_size: .
j_call: TRBJ1-1
cdr3_aa: CAWSAEGATEAFF
cdr3_nt: TGTGCCTGGAGTGCTGAGGGGGCCACTGAAGCTTTCTTT

cdr3_length: 15
d_call: TRBD1
v_call: TRBV11-2
clone_size: .
j_call: TRBJ2-5
cdr3_aa: CASSYRDRETETQYF
cdr3_nt: TGTGCCAGCAGCTATCGGGACAGGGAGACGGAGACCCAGTACTTC

cdr3_length: 14
d_call: TRBD1
v_call: TRBV29-1
clone_size: .
j_call: TRBJ1-3
cdr3_aa: CSVETGASGNTIYF
cdr3_nt: TGCAGCGTTGAAACAGGGGCGTCTGGAAACACCATATATTTT

cdr3_length: 15
d_call: .
v_call: TRBV5-1
clone_size: .
j_call: TRBJ2-7
cdr3_aa: CASSFGGANTYEQYF
cdr3_nt: TGCGCCAGCAGCTTCGGAGGGGCAAATACCTACGAGCAGTACTTC

cdr3_length: 16
d_call: .
v_call: TRBV5-1
clone_size: .
j_call: TRBJ1-2
cdr3_aa: CASSPIWPGENDGYTF
cdr3_nt: TGCGCCAGCAGCCCGATCTGGCCAGGGGAGAACGATGGCTACACCTTC

cdr3_length: 13
d_call: TRBD1
v_call: TRBV27
clone_size: .
j_call: TRBJ2-7
cdr3_aa: CASSDRVSYEQYF
cdr3_nt: TGTGCCAGCAGCGACAGGGTCTCCTACGAGCAGTACTTC

cdr3_length: 15
d_call: .
v_call: TRBV5-1
clone_size: .
j_call: TRBJ1-1
cdr3_aa: CASSLKVSGNTEAFF
cdr3_nt: TGCGCCAGCAGCTTGAAAGTGTCGGGGAACACTGAAGCTTTCTTT

cdr3_length: 13
d_call: .
v_call: TRBV5-5
clone_size: .
j_call: TRBJ2-5
cdr3_aa: CASSLDLQETQYF
cdr3_nt: TGTGCCAGCAGCTTAGACTTACAAGAGACCCAGTACTTC

cdr3_length: 14
d_call: TRBD1
v_call: TRBV4-1
clone_size: .
j_call: TRBJ1-2
cdr3_aa: CASSHDRGIGGYTF
cdr3_nt: TGCGCCAGCAGTCATGACAGGGGTATTGGTGGCTACACCTTC

cdr3_length: 13
d_call: .
v_call: TRBV18
clone_size: .
j_call: TRBJ1-1
cdr3_aa: CASSFAGESEAFF
cdr3_nt: TGTGCCAGCTCATTCGCAGGGGAGAGTGAAGCTTTCTTT

cdr3_length: 15
d_call: TRBD2
v_call: TRBV5-4
clone_size: few
j_call: TRBJ2-3
cdr3_aa: CASSFKIAGVDTQYF
cdr3_nt: TGTGCCAGCAGCTTCAAGATAGCGGGGGTGGATACGCAGTATTTT

cdr3_length: 15
d_call: TRBD2
v_call: TRBV6-1
clone_size: medium-sized
j_call: TRBJ2-1
cdr3_aa: CASSDETSGLSGQFF
cdr3_nt: TGTGCCAGCAGTGACGAAACTAGCGGATTGAGTGGGCAGTTCTTC

cdr3_length: 9
d_call: .
v_call: TRBV30
clone_size: few
j_call: TRBJ1-1
cdr3_aa: CKRDTEAFF
cdr3_nt: TGTAAGCGGGACACTGAAGCTTTCTTT

cdr3_length: 13
d_call: .
v_call: TRBV27
clone_size: .
j_call: TRBJ2-3
cdr3_aa: CASSLGPADTQYF
cdr3_nt: TGTGCCAGCAGTTTGGGCCCAGCAGATACGCAGTATTTT

cdr3_length: 12
d_call: .
v_call: TRBV5-6
clone_size: few
j_call: TRBJ2-1
cdr3_aa: CASSRLYNEQFF
cdr3_nt: TGTGCCAGCAGCCGACTATACAATGAGCAGTTCTTC

cdr3_length: 15
d_call: TRBD2
v_call: TRBV5-1
clone_size: .
j_call: TRBJ2-3
cdr3_aa: CATQWTSGEVDTQYF
cdr3_nt: TGCGCCACCCAATGGACTAGCGGGGAGGTGGATACGCAGTATTTT

cdr3_length: 14
d_call: .
v_call: TRBV11-2
clone_size: .
j_call: TRBJ1-2
cdr3_aa: CASSRAGAIYGYTF
cdr3_nt: TGTGCCAGCAGCCGGGCGGGAGCGATCTATGGCTACACCTTC

cdr3_length: 13
d_call: TRBD2
v_call: TRBV29-1
clone_size: .
j_call: TRBJ2-1
cdr3_aa: CSGVAGGKNEQFF
cdr3_nt: TGCAGCGGTGTAGCGGGGGGGAAGAATGAGCAGTTCTTC

cdr3_length: 15
d_call: TRBD1
v_call: TRBV19
clone_size: .
j_call: TRBJ2-3
cdr3_aa: CASSVRDRATDTQYF
cdr3_nt: TGTGCCAGTAGTGTCCGGGACAGGGCCACAGATACGCAGTATTTT

cdr3_length: 13
d_call: .
v_call: TRBV6-1
clone_size: .
j_call: TRBJ2-5
cdr3_aa: CASTGTLVETQYF
cdr3_nt: TGTGCCAGTACCGGGACTTTGGTGGAGACCCAGTACTTC

cdr3_length: 14
d_call: TRBD1
v_call: TRBV19
clone_size: once
j_call: TRBJ1-5
cdr3_aa: CASSLTGGHQPQHF
cdr3_nt: TGTGCCAGTAGTTTGACAGGGGGGCATCAGCCCCAGCATTTT

cdr3_length: 15
d_call: TRBD1
v_call: TRBV19
clone_size: .
j_call: TRBJ1-5
cdr3_aa: CASSIRDSTNQPQHF
cdr3_nt: TGTGCCAGTAGTATAAGGGACAGCACCAATCAGCCCCAGCATTTT

cdr3_length: 14
d_call: .
v_call: TRBV7-8
clone_size: .
j_call: TRBJ2-1
cdr3_aa: CASSLAGARNEQFF
cdr3_nt: TGTGCCAGCAGCTTAGCGGGGGCCCGGAATGAGCAGTTCTTC

cdr3_length: 14
d_call: .
v_call: TRBV5-8
clone_size: .
j_call: TRBJ2-1
cdr3_aa: CASSSSGISGLQFF
cdr3_nt: TGTGCCAGCAGCTCCTCCGGGATTTCGGGACTCCAGTTCTTC

cdr3_length: 16
d_call: TRBD1
v_call: TRBV2
clone_size: .
j_call: TRBJ1-6
cdr3_aa: CASSPRTGSDNSPLHF
cdr3_nt: TGTGCCAGCAGTCCTCGGACAGGGTCGGATAATTCACCCCTCCACTTT

cdr3_length: 14
d_call: TRBD2
v_call: TRBV5-5
clone_size: .
j_call: TRBJ2-5
cdr3_aa: CASSFPGGQETQYF
cdr3_nt: TGTGCCAGCAGCTTCCCGGGGGGACAAGAGACCCAGTACTTC

cdr3_length: 14
d_call: TRBD2
v_call: TRBV10-1
clone_size: .
j_call: TRBJ2-1
cdr3_aa: CASSESTSGGRQFF
cdr3_nt: TGCGCCAGCAGTGAGTCGACGAGCGGGGGGAGGCAGTTCTTC

cdr3_length: 15
d_call: TRBD1
v_call: TRBV9
clone_size: .
j_call: TRBJ2-7
cdr3_aa: CASSVEPSGGYEQYF
cdr3_nt: TGTGCCAGCAGCGTAGAGCCCTCAGGGGGATACGAGCAGTACTTC

cdr3_length: 13
d_call: TRBD2
v_call: TRBV11-3
clone_size: .
j_call: TRBJ2-3
cdr3_aa: CASSWRGVDTQYF
cdr3_nt: TGTGCCAGCAGCTGGCGGGGGGTAGATACGCAGTATTTT

cdr3_length: 13
d_call: .
v_call: TRBV30
clone_size: few
j_call: TRBJ1-5
cdr3_aa: CAWSVLGNQPQHF
cdr3_nt: TGTGCCTGGAGTGTACTTGGCAATCAGCCCCAGCATTTT

cdr3_length: 16
d_call: .
v_call: TRBV5-1
clone_size: .
j_call: TRBJ2-1
cdr3_aa: CASSLGRLSSYNEQFF
cdr3_nt: TGCGCCAGCAGCTTGGGGCGACTTAGCTCCTACAATGAGCAGTTCTTC

cdr3_length: 18
d_call: .
v_call: TRBV15
clone_size: .
j_call: TRBJ2-1
cdr3_aa: CATSRDPPQSTGSHEQFF
cdr3_nt: TGTGCCACCAGCAGAGACCCACCGCAATCGACAGGAAGCCATGAGCAGTTCTTC

cdr3_length: 13
d_call: .
v_call: TRBV7-8
clone_size: .
j_call: TRBJ2-7
cdr3_aa: CASSQIAVSEQYF
cdr3_nt: TGTGCCAGCAGTCAAATTGCGGTTTCCGAGCAGTACTTC

cdr3_length: 15
d_call: TRBD2
v_call: TRBV6-5
clone_size: .
j_call: TRBJ2-1
cdr3_aa: CASSPTSGGAYEQFF
cdr3_nt: TGTGCCAGCAGTCCAACTAGCGGGGGGGCCTATGAGCAGTTCTTC

cdr3_length: 16
d_call: .
v_call: TRBV5-6
clone_size: .
j_call: TRBJ1-1
cdr3_aa: CASSLGVGGMWTEAFF
cdr3_nt: TGTGCCAGCAGCTTGGGGGTCGGGGGGATGTGGACTGAAGCTTTCTTT

cdr3_length: 15
d_call: .
v_call: TRBV5-4
clone_size: .
j_call: TRBJ1-2
cdr3_aa: CASSYVTEGAYSYTF
cdr3_nt: TGTGCCAGCAGTTACGTTACAGAGGGCGCCTATAGCTACACCTTC

cdr3_length: 15
d_call: TRBD1
v_call: TRBV2
clone_size: .
j_call: TRBJ2-5
cdr3_aa: CASSDGTGGWQTQYF
cdr3_nt: TGTGCCAGCAGTGACGGGACAGGGGGGTGGCAGACCCAGTACTTC

cdr3_length: 15
d_call: .
v_call: TRBV2
clone_size: once
j_call: TRBJ1-6
cdr3_aa: CASRPLLQGGSPLHF
cdr3_nt: TGTGCCAGCAGGCCCCTACTACAGGGCGGTTCACCCCTCCACTTT